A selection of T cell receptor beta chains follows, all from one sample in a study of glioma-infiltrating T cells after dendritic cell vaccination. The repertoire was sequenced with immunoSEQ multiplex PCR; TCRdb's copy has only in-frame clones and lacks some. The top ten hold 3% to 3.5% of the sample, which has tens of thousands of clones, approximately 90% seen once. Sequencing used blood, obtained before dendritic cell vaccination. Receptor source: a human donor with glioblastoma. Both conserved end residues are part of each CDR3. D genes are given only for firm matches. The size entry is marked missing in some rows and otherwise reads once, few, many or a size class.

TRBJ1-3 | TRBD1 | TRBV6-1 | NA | CASSLTGGESNTIYF | TGTGCCAGCAGTCTAACAGGGGGCGAGTCAAACACCATATATTTT
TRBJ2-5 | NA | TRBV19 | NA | CASSIGDRETQYF | TGTGCCAGTAGTATCGGGGATAGGGAGACCCAGTACTTC
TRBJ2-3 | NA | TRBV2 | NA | CASSLQGSSTDTQYF | TGTGCCAGCAGCTTACAGGGCTCTAGCACAGATACGCAGTATTTT
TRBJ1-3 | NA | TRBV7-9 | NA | CASSFSPPALNTIYF | TGTGCCAGCAGCTTTAGCCCCCCTGCTCTAAACACCATATATTTT
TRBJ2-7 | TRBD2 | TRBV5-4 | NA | CASSPPGGSHEQYF | TGTGCCAGCAGCCCCCCGGGGGGGTCCCACGAGCAGTACTTC
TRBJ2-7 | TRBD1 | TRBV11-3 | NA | CASSLGTAYEQYF | TGTGCCAGCAGCTTGGGGACAGCATACGAGCAGTACTTC
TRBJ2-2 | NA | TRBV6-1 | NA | CASSEGYGTGELFF | TGTGCCAGCAGTGAAGGGTACGGGACCGGGGAGCTGTTTTTT
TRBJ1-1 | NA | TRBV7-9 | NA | CASSLRTARNTEAFF | TGTGCCAGCAGCTTACGGACAGCCAGGAACACTGAAGCTTTCTTT
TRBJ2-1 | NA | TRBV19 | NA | CASSSGGDYNEQFF | TGTGCCAGTAGTTCCGGGGGAGACTACAATGAGCAGTTCTTC
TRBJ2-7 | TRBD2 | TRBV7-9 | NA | CASSRGLAGGDSEQYF | TGTGCCAGCAGCCGGGGACTAGCGGGGGGCGACAGCGAGCAGTACTTC
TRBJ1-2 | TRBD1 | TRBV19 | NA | CASSISNSGGSNYGYTF | TGTGCCAGTAGTATTTCTAATTCAGGGGGGAGTAACTATGGCTACACCTTC
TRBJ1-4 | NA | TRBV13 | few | CASSFGRGSEKLFF | TGTGCCAGCAGCTTCGGGAGGGGATCGGAAAAACTGTTTTTT
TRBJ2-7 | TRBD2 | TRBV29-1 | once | CSVALKLADFYEQYF | TGCAGCGTTGCCCTCAAACTAGCGGACTTCTACGAGCAGTACTTC
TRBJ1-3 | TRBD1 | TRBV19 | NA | CASSPGSPGQAGNTIYF | TGTGCCAGTAGTCCTGGCTCACCGGGACAGGCGGGAAACACCATATATTTT
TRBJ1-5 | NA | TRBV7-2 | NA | CASSLAWGRELHF | TGTGCCAGCAGCTTAGCGTGGGGCAGAGAGTTGCATTTT
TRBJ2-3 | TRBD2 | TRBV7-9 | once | CASSLHSGGATDTQYF | TGTGCCAGCAGCCTGCATAGCGGGGGGGCCACCGATACGCAGTATTTT
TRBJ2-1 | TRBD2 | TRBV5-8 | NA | CASSSGLATVNEQFF | TGTGCCAGCAGCTCGGGACTAGCTACCGTAAATGAGCAGTTCTTC